These T cell receptor beta chains were read from a single sample in a study of cytomegalovirus exposure and HLA in healthy donors. Sequenced by immunoSEQ multiplex PCR; TCRdb stores in-frame clones only, minus some. This table holds about 72,000 clones, 75% to 85% found once. Material: PBMCs. Receptors were obtained from a human donor in good health. Both conserved end residues are part of each CDR3. A D gene is named only where the DNA matches it firmly. Size is stated for part of the rows, as once, few or many counts, or as a class when the clone is expanded.

j_gene	v_gene	d_gene	abundance	len	CDR3aa	CDR3nt
TRBJ2-1	TRBV11-2	TRBD2	-	17	CASSLETSGGPWNEQFF	TGTGCCAGCAGCTTAGAGACTAGCGGGGGCCCTTGGAATGAGCAGTTCTTC
TRBJ2-1	TRBV19	-	once	13	CASSISGFDEQFF	TGTGCCAGTAGTATTTCGGGGTTCGATGAGCAGTTCTTC
TRBJ2-7	TRBV5-1	TRBD1	few	15	CASSLGGQAFYEQYF	TGCGCCAGCAGCTTGGGGGGACAGGCATTCTACGAGCAGTACTTC
TRBJ2-1	TRBV28	TRBD2	-	15	CASSPSSGVVNEQFF	TGTGCCAGCAGTCCGTCTAGCGGGGTCGTTAATGAGCAGTTCTTC
TRBJ2-7	TRBV2	TRBD1	-	13	CASSEAPGGEQYF	TGTGCCAGCAGTGAGGCACCAGGGGGCGAGCAGTACTTC
TRBJ2-7	TRBV11-2	-	-	10	CASSRYEQYF	TGTGCCAGCAGCCGTTACGAGCAGTACTTC
TRBJ1-5	TRBV19	-	once	15	CASSISGSRNQPQHF	TGTGCCAGTAGTATATCGGGGTCCCGTAATCAGCCCCAGCATTTT
TRBJ1-2	TRBV9	-	-	15	CASSVGAARPGGYTF	TGTGCCAGCAGCGTAGGCGCGGCCAGACCGGGTGGCTACACCTTC
TRBJ2-1	TRBV27	-	-	15	CASSRGSSSYNEQFF	TGTGCCAGTTCAAGAGGGAGTAGCTCCTACAATGAGCAGTTCTTC
TRBJ2-3	TRBV12-5	TRBD2	-	16	CASGSVTGGPIDTQYF	TGTGCTAGTGGTTCCGTAACGGGGGGGCCAATAGATACGCAGTATTTT
TRBJ1-3	TRBV5-6	-	-	15	CASSIQGFTGNTIYF	TGTGCCAGCAGTATTCAGGGTTTCACTGGAAACACCATATATTTT
TRBJ2-3	TRBV7-2	TRBD2	-	17	CASSLLAGDPSTDTQYF	TGTGCCAGCAGCTTGTTAGCGGGGGACCCTAGCACAGATACGCAGTATTTT
TRBJ2-1	TRBV9	TRBD2	once	19	CASSVVLAGGPYLTNEQFF	TGTGCCAGCAGCGTAGTATTAGCGGGGGGCCCCTATTTAACCAATGAGCAGTTCTTC
TRBJ1-2	TRBV28	TRBD1	-	14	CASSFLRGPDGYTF	TGTGCCAGCAGTTTTCTCAGGGGGCCTGATGGCTACACCTTC
TRBJ2-5	TRBV6-6	-	-	13	CATLLAGRETQYF	TGTGCCACCCTCCTTGCGGGGCGCGAGACCCAGTACTTC
TRBJ1-2	TRBV29-1	-	-	12	CSTREGAYGYTF	TGCAGCACTCGGGAGGGCGCCTATGGCTACACCTTC
TRBJ1-6	TRBV5-4	-	-	17	CASSLGFGQITYSPLHF	TGTGCCAGCAGCTTGGGTTTTGGACAAATTACCTATTCACCCCTCCACTTT
TRBJ1-4	TRBV28	-	-	16	CASSLRGGPTNEKLFF	TGTGCCAGCAGTTTACGAGGAGGGCCAACTAATGAAAAACTGTTTTTT
TRBJ1-5	TRBV10-3	TRBD1	-	14	CATRREQGDQPQHF	TGTGCCACCCGGCGGGAACAGGGGGATCAGCCCCAGCATTTT
TRBJ2-7	TRBV9	-	-	14	CASSRRGAPDEQYF	TGTGCCAGCTCTCGGCGCGGGGCTCCCGACGAGCAGTACTTC
TRBJ1-2	TRBV5-1	-	-	12	CASSPDIYGYTF	TGCGCCAGCAGCCCGGACATTTATGGCTACACCTTC
TRBJ2-3	TRBV7-2	TRBD1	once	15	CASSLQGAWTDTQYF	TGTGCCAGCAGCTTACAGGGGGCCTGGACAGATACGCAGTATTTT
TRBJ2-4	TRBV28	-	-	16	CASSSYAPGAKNIQYF	TGTGCCAGCAGTTCATACGCCCCCGGGGCCAAAAACATTCAGTACTTC
TRBJ1-1	TRBV19	-	-	12	CASSPHYEEAFF	TGTGCCAGTAGTCCCCACTACGAGGAAGCTTTCTTT
TRBJ2-5	TRBV27	TRBD2	-	17	CASSPGLAVPGRETQYF	TGTGCCAGCAGCCCGGGACTAGCGGTCCCGGGGAGAGAGACCCAGTACTTC
TRBJ2-1	TRBV5-1	-	-	15	CASLGQTSSYNEQFF	TGCGCCAGCCTGGGGCAGACGAGCTCCTACAATGAGCAGTTCTTC
TRBJ2-5	TRBV19	TRBD2	-	16	CASSLWLAGGRGTQYF	TGTGCCAGTAGCTTGTGGCTAGCGGGGGGACGCGGGACCCAGTACTTC
TRBJ2-4	TRBV5-1	TRBD2	-	14	CASSLGLASNIQYF	TGCGCCAGCAGCTTGGGACTAGCCTCAAACATTCAGTACTTC